The subject of this entry is one TCR beta chain. The draw for each donor consisted of a single 2.5 ml blood sample. This entry comes from a study of monozygotic twins with inflammatory bowel disease. The CDR3 is 13 amino acids. In germline, CDR1 is LGHDT, CDR2 YNNKEL (reference sequence). During cDNA synthesis, UMIs that each contained a 6-nucleotide sample barcode were added by means of template switching. TCRdb processed the 5' RACE reads again and assigns one entry to each CDR3 protein, with no DNA. The sample yields 110,000 to 150,000 distinct CDR3 sequences, of which the top ten take up over 1%. This receptor was taken from a human donor with ulcerative colitis or Crohn's disease, or a healthy co-twin of an affected twin (not recorded which). The chain is built from TRBV3-1 and TRBJ1-1. Sequenced input: blood. The CDR3 sequence: CASSQGSNTEAFF.